Listed below are T cell receptor beta chains from one sample, sequenced in a study of T-cell memory formation after mild COVID-19. One entry per CDR3 protein, called by TCRdb with MiXCR from the 5' RACE reads. In the table there are hundreds of thousands of distinct CDR3 sequences, around 20% of which are singletons. Sequenced: PBMCs or a T cell subset sorted from them (not recorded which). All receptors derive from an adult woman who had mild COVID-19 (a few samples of this study predate the infection). Cell type and time point are not known. Both conserved end residues are part of each CDR3. The order of the fields is CDR3 length, J gene, clone size, D gene, V gene, CDR3 DNA, CDR3 protein. A D gene is named only where the DNA matches it firmly. Clone size is stated in some rows and not others, as once, few, many or a class when expanded.

>15|TRBJ2-7|few|TRBD1|TRBV19
TGTGCCAGTAGTAGAGGAAGGGGACAGGGAAACGAGCAGTACTTC
CASSRGRGQGNEQYF
>15|TRBJ2-7|NA|NA|TRBV10-3
TGTGCCTCACATTCGACAGGAGGGATGGGTGACGAGCAGTACTTC
CASHSTGGMGDEQYF
>16|TRBJ2-3|many|NA|TRBV6-5
TGTGCCAGCAGTTACGGTGGGACTTTCCTTGGGGGTACGCAGTATTTT
CASSYGGTFLGGTQYF
>15|TRBJ2-3|few|TRBD2|TRBV10-3
TGTGCCATCAGGTTAACTAGCGGTTCCACAGATACGCAGTATTTT
CAIRLTSGSTDTQYF
>15|TRBJ2-7|NA|TRBD1|TRBV4-1
TGCGCCAGCAGCCTTAACCGGGACAGTCCCTACGAGCAGTACTTC
CASSLNRDSPYEQYF
>16|TRBJ2-3|few|TRBD2|TRBV4-1
TGCGCCAGCAGCCGAGTGGAAGCGGGGGAGGGAGATACGCAGTATTTT
CASSRVEAGEGDTQYF
>17|TRBJ2-1|few|TRBD2|TRBV4-3
TGCGCCAGCAGCCAAGATAGACGGCTAGCGGGTAGGCATGAGCAGTTCTTC
CASSQDRRLAGRHEQFF
>18|TRBJ2-2|many|NA|TRBV18
TGTGCCAGCTCCCCAATGGCAGGCCGAGTTTCCGGAGCCGGGGAGCTGTTTTTT
CASSPMAGRVSGAGELFF
>16|TRBJ2-7|few|TRBD2|TRBV15
TGTGCCACCAGCTTCTGTTCAGTCGGGAGGTGCTACGAGCAGTACTTC
CATSFCSVGRCYEQYF
>16|TRBJ2-1|few|TRBD2|TRBV7-8
TGTGCCAGCAGCTCTGAGCGGGGAAGCTCCTACAATGAGCAGTTCTTC
CASSSERGSSYNEQFF
>14|TRBJ2-1|NA|TRBD1|TRBV27
TGTGCCAGCAGCTATTACAGAGACAGGGGTGAGCAGTTCTTC
CASSYYRDRGEQFF
>14|TRBJ2-5|NA|NA|TRBV5-1
TGCGCCAGCAGCACAGGGACCTTCCAAGAGACCCAGTACTTC
CASSTGTFQETQYF
>14|TRBJ2-3|NA|TRBD1|TRBV30
TGTGCCTGGACGGGACAGGGACGGACAGATACGCAGTATTTT
CAWTGQGRTDTQYF
>16|TRBJ2-5|few|TRBD2|TRBV6-2/TRBV6-3
TGTGCCAGCAGTTACCCCCTAGCGGGAGTTCGAGAGACCCAGTACTTC
CASSYPLAGVRETQYF
>17|TRBJ1-1|few|TRBD1|TRBV12-3/TRBV12-4
TGTGCCAGCAACCCCGGATACGGCCAGGGGGGACCCACTGAAGCTTTCTTT
CASNPGYGQGGPTEAFF
>15|TRBJ2-2|many|NA|TRBV20-1
TGCAGTGCCCCAGGAGGGGGCGGAATCACCGGGGAGCTGTTTTTT
CSAPGGGGITGELFF
>13|TRBJ1-2|NA|TRBD1|TRBV18
TGTGCCAGCTCACGAGGACAGGCCGATGGCTACACCTTC
CASSRGQADGYTF
>14|TRBJ2-7|NA|TRBD1|TRBV20-1
TGCAGTGCAACTGACAGGGACGCTTACTACGAGCAGTACTTC
CSATDRDAYYEQYF
>16|TRBJ2-5|NA|TRBD2|TRBV4-1
TGCGCCAGCAGCCAGCCGGGACTAGCGGATCAAGAGACCCAGTACTTC
CASSQPGLADQETQYF
>14|TRBJ2-3|NA|TRBD2|TRBV12-3/TRBV12-4
TGTGCCAGCAGTACTAGCGGGAGCGCTCAAACGCAGTATTTT
CASSTSGSAQTQYF
>12|TRBJ1-1|few|NA|TRBV10-2
TGCGCCAGCAGTGACGGAGTCACTGAAGCTTTCTTT
CASSDGVTEAFF
>16|TRBJ2-7|few|TRBD2|TRBV18
TGTGCCAGCTCATCCACTAGCGGGAGAAATCGGAACGAGCAGTACTTC
CASSSTSGRNRNEQYF
>12|TRBJ1-2|NA|NA|TRBV7-9
TGTGCCAGCAGTATTTTCGGGGACGGCTACACCTTC
CASSIFGDGYTF
>15|TRBJ1-3|NA|TRBD1|TRBV6-5
TGTGCCAGCAGTTATGGACAGGGGCGAGGAAACACCATATATTTT
CASSYGQGRGNTIYF
>16|TRBJ2-5|NA|NA|TRBV11-3
TGTGCCAGCAGCGGGGACCTCCAGATTTTAAGAGGGACCCAGTACTTC
CASSGDLQILRGTQYF
>17|TRBJ2-4|few|NA|TRBV23-1
TGCGCCAGCAGTCAATTGGGCCTCCCACTAGCCAAAAACATTCAGTACTTC
CASSQLGLPLAKNIQYF
>14|TRBJ2-3|few|NA|TRBV7-2
TGTGCCAGCAAACCCGAGAGAGGGTCAGATACGCAGTATTTT
CASKPERGSDTQYF
>14|TRBJ2-1|NA|TRBD2|TRBV6-2/TRBV6-3
TGTGCCAGCAGCCCTAGCGGGAGGGGCAATGAGCAGTTCTTC
CASSPSGRGNEQFF
>14|TRBJ2-7|NA|TRBD2|TRBV10-3
TGTGCCATCAGTGAGGTGGGCGGGAGTGGCGAGCAGTACTTC
CAISEVGGSGEQYF
>14|TRBJ2-3|NA|TRBD1|TRBV19
TGTGCCAGTAAGGGGACAGGGGGAGCAGATACGCAGTATTTT
CASKGTGGADTQYF
>16|TRBJ2-2|few|TRBD2|TRBV9
TGTGCCAGCAGCGAATTTAGCGGGACACTCACCGGGGAGCTGTTTTTT
CASSEFSGTLTGELFF
>15|TRBJ2-6|many|NA|TRBV27
TGTGCCAGCAGTTTGATGGGCTCTGGGGCCAACGTCCTGACTTTC
CASSLMGSGANVLTF
>16|TRBJ1-1|NA|NA|TRBV4-3
TGCGCCAGCAGCCCATGGGGAACAGGGCGCGACACTGAAGCTTTCTTT
CASSPWGTGRDTEAFF
>12|TRBJ2-7|NA|TRBD2|TRBV20-1
TGCAGTGCGACTAGCGAGACCTACGAGCAGTACTTC
CSATSETYEQYF
>14|TRBJ2-5|few|NA|TRBV18
TGTGCCAGCTCACCACCTCTATCGCGAGAGACCCAGTACTTC
CASSPPLSRETQYF
>13|TRBJ2-5|many|NA|TRBV7-3
TGTGCCAGCAGCTCCAGCCCCCAAGAGACCCAGTACTTC
CASSSSPQETQYF
>14|TRBJ1-3|few|NA|TRBV6-5
TGTGCCAGCAGCCAGGGACACCCTGGAAACACCATATATTTT
CASSQGHPGNTIYF
>16|TRBJ2-2|few|TRBD1|TRBV6-1
TGTGCCAGCAGTAGGGACAGGGGTTTGGGCGCCGGGGAGCTGTTTTTT
CASSRDRGLGAGELFF
>13|TRBJ2-7|few|NA|TRBV30
TGTGCCTGGAGTAAGGGGACCGCGGGCGAGCAGTACTTC
CAWSKGTAGEQYF
>15|TRBJ1-6|NA|TRBD1|TRBV2
TGTGCCAGCAGTGGCGGACAGGGGGCTCTCTCACCCCTCCACTTT
CASSGGQGALSPLHF
>15|TRBJ2-3|NA|NA|TRBV4-3
TGCGCCAGCAGCCTTGGGTCTAGGAGTACAGATACGCAGTATTTT
CASSLGSRSTDTQYF
>13|TRBJ2-7|few|NA|TRBV9
TGTGCCAGCAGCGTAGCTATGACCTACGAGCAGTACTTC
CASSVAMTYEQYF
>13|TRBJ1-1|few|NA|TRBV7-9
TGTGCCAGCAGCACCCGGCGGGAGGCTGAAGCTTTCTTT
CASSTRREAEAFF
>12|TRBJ1-1|NA|NA|TRBV29-1
TGCAGCGTTGATACCCCCGGGGTCCGGGCTTTCTTT
CSVDTPGVRAFF
>17|TRBJ2-1|NA|NA|TRBV4-1
TGCGCCAGCAGCCAAGGCGTCCGGGGAAGCTCCTACAATGAGCAGTTCTTC
CASSQGVRGSSYNEQFF
>15|TRBJ2-3|NA|NA|TRBV5-1
TGCGCCAGCAGCTTGGAGCGGTTGCGCACAGATACGCAGTATTTT
CASSLERLRTDTQYF
>13|TRBJ2-7|NA|NA|TRBV24-1
TGTGCCACCAGTCCAAACAGGGACTACGAGCAGTACTTC
CATSPNRDYEQYF
>14|TRBJ1-2|few|NA|TRBV5-1
TGCGCCAGCAGCTCGGGACTTTCTAACTATGGCTACACCTTC
CASSSGLSNYGYTF
>14|TRBJ2-7|NA|NA|TRBV5-1
TGCGCCAGCAGCTCACCCGAAGGGATCAACGAGCAGTACTTC
CASSSPEGINEQYF
>16|TRBJ2-3|NA|TRBD2|TRBV5-5
TGTGCCAGCAGCGATGAGACTAGCGGAATGAGGGATACGCAGTATTTT
CASSDETSGMRDTQYF
>15|TRBJ2-3|NA|NA|TRBV7-3
TGTGCCAGCAGCTTATCTGGAGGGGGATTAGATACGCAGTATTTT
CASSLSGGGLDTQYF
>13|TRBJ2-1|few|NA|TRBV20-1
TGCAGTGCTAGCCCCCCAGGGAGGCGTGAGCAGTTCTTC
CSASPPGRREQFF
>15|TRBJ1-5|NA|NA|TRBV4-1
TGCGCCAGCAGCCCGGTTGGTGGTGACAATCAGCCCCAGCATTTT
CASSPVGGDNQPQHF
>15|TRBJ2-3|NA|NA|TRBV3-1
TGTGCCAGCAGCCAATGGGTAGCGTCGTTGGATACGCAGTATTTT
CASSQWVASLDTQYF
>15|TRBJ2-2|NA|NA|TRBV9
TGTGCCAGCAGCGGACGGACAGTAAACACCGGGGAGCTGTTTTTT
CASSGRTVNTGELFF
>14|TRBJ1-2|once|NA|TRBV2
TGTGCCTCTATTGAGGTACAGGCAGCCTATGGCTACACCTTC
CASIEVQAAYGYTF
>11|TRBJ1-5|many|NA|TRBV12-3/TRBV12-4
TGTGCCAGCAGTTTTGGTCAGCCCCAGCATTTT
CASSFGQPQHF
>14|TRBJ1-2|NA|TRBD1|TRBV19
TGTGCCAGTAGTATGGGACAGGGTAACTATGGCTACACCTTC
CASSMGQGNYGYTF
>14|TRBJ1-5|NA|NA|TRBV12-3/TRBV12-4
TGTGCCAGCAGTTACGGCGAGTACAATCAGCCCCAGCATTTT
CASSYGEYNQPQHF
>16|TRBJ2-3|few|TRBD2|TRBV30
TGTGCCTGGAGTGGGTTGGGGCTAGCGGGAACAGATACGCAGTATTTT
CAWSGLGLAGTDTQYF